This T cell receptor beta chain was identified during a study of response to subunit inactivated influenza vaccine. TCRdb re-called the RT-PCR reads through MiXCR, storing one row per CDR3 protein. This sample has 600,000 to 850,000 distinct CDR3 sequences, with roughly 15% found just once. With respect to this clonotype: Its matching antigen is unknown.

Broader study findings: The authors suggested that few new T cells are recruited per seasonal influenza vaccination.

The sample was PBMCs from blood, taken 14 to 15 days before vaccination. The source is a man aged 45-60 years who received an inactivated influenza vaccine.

The CDR3 loop is CASSQDSQGRGDIQYF. For the CDR3, the DNA is TGCGCCAGCAGCCAAGATTCACAGGGGCGGGGTGACATTCAGTACTTC. The rearrangement links TRBV4-3 to TRBJ2-4; weak D call: TRBD1 (7 bases). The CDR3 contains 16 residues. Germline loops: CDR1 LGHNA, CDR2 YSLEER. V lost 0 bases and J lost 8, with 17 bases in between.